The 18 T cell receptor beta chains below all came from one sample that was sequenced in a study of cytomegalovirus exposure and HLA in healthy donors. 60 Vbeta and 13 Jbeta primers were used in PCR. This table comes from immunoSEQ multiplex PCR, and its TCRdb copy is limited to in-frame clones, with some not included. The data contain about 200,000 clones, around four fifths of them singletons. Sequenced: PBMCs. These receptors all come from a woman in her 40s in good health and CMV-seronegative.

The V call is TRBV6-5, the J call TRBJ2-5, with a weak D call TRBD1 (6 bases). Germline V gene data show CDR1 as MNHEY and CDR2 as SVGAGI. Trimming pared 6 bases from V and 6 bases from J, leaving 20 bases between. The CDR3 contains 15 residues. In DNA form, the CDR3 reads TGTGCCAGCAGCTCGAGGCCAACAGGGTTAAAGACCCAGTACTTC. This sequence encodes CASSSRPTGLKTQYF.

This chain uses TRBV19 with TRBJ2-3; 8 bases are a match to TRBD1. CDR1 is LNHDA and CDR2 is SQIVND in the germline V gene (reference sequence). This CDR3 has 15 residues. Trimming took 3 bases from V and 0 from J; bases not matched to a gene: 2. CDR3 amino acids: CASSMGQVSTDTQYF. The CDR3 DNA reads as TGTGCCAGTAGTATGGGACAGGTTAGCACAGATACGCAGTATTTT.

The chain employs TRBV5-4 and TRBJ2-3; the D is unclear. The CDR3 length is 15 residues. Per germline, CDR1 SGHNT and CDR2 YYREEE (reference sequence). Trimming took 4 bases from V and 3 from J, leaving 15 bases between them. The CDR3 protein is CASSLGGTRTDTQYF. For the CDR3, the DNA is TGTGCCAGCAGCCTGGGCGGAACTCGTACAGATACGCAGTATTTT. The variable domain in full, completed from reference TRBV5-4 and TRBJ2-3, reads ETGVTQSPTHLIKTRGQQVTLRCSSQSGHNTVSWYQQALGQGPQFIFQYYREEENGRGNFPPRFSGLQFPNYSSELNVNALELDDSALYLCASSLGGTRTDTQYFGPGTRLTVL.

This clone occurred a few times. This chain links TRBV27 with TRBJ1-1, with D unresolved. Germline V gives CDR1 MNHEY, CDR2 SMNVEV (reference sequence). Between the trimmed V and J ends, which lost 2 bases and 2 bases, there was a span of 6 bases. This CDR3 has 13 residues. CDR3 amino acids: CASSLNRNTEAFF. CDR3 coding DNA: TGTGCCAGCAGTTTAAACAGAAACACTGAAGCTTTCTTT.

The genes are TRBV1 and TRBJ2-1; TRBD2 is taken as the D call from the table, unchecked against the DNA. TRBV1 is flagged as a pseudogene. The CDR3 totals 15 residues. The CDR3, as DNA: TGCACCAGCAGCCAGGAACTAGCGGGAGATTCTGAGCAGTTCTTC. It encodes CTSSQELAGDSEQFF.

The gene calls are TRBV27 and TRBJ1-2; 10 nucleotides agree with TRBD1. From germline, CDR1 is MNHEY and CDR2 SMNVEV (reference sequence). The CDR3 is made up of 13 amino acids. V gave up 4 bases and J gave up 8 bases; unmatched junction bases: 4. This CDR3 reads CASSSGQGGGYTF. The DNA for the CDR3 is TGTGCCAGCAGTTCCGGACAGGGGGGCGGCTACACCTTC.

The chain uses TRBV14 and TRBJ2-1; 8 nucleotides match TRBD2. CDR3 length equals 16 residues. J was trimmed by 8 bases and V by 0 bases; bases with no gene match: 9. Per germline, CDR1 SGHDN and CDR2 FVKESK. This CDR3 reads CASSQEIGSGSDEQFF. The CDR3 nucleotides are TGTGCCAGCAGCCAAGAAATCGGGAGCGGGAGCGATGAGCAGTTCTTC. Variable domain in full (rest from reference TRBV14 and TRBJ2-1): EAGVTQFPSHSVIEKGQTVTLRCDPISGHDNLYWYRRVMGKEIKFLLHFVKESKQDESGMPNNRFLAERTGGTYSTLKVQPAELEDSGVYFCASSQEIGSGSDEQFFGPGTRLTVL.

The chain couples TRBV27 to TRBJ2-3; tentatively, D is TRBD1 (6 bases). V lost 4 bases, J lost 5 bases, and 13 bases lay in between. This CDR3 region has 14 residues. CDR1 is MNHEY and CDR2 is SMNVEV in the germline V gene (reference sequence). CDR3 bases: TGTGCCAGCAGTTCAGCAGGGGCGAAAGATACGCAGTATTTT. Translation gives CASSSAGAKDTQYF.

This clone was counted once. V usage is TRBV4-1 and J usage is TRBJ1-1; D ambiguous. The CDR3 runs to 15 residues. The V end was cut by 0 bases, the J end by 1 base, with 9 bases between. Germline V gene sequence: CDR1 MGHRA, CDR2 YSYEKL. Here the CDR3 DNA reads TGCGCCAGCAGCCAAGAGACTGTAAGGAACACTGAAGCTTTCTTT. The encoded protein is CASSQETVRNTEAFF.

The J gene is TRBJ1-2, the V gene TRBV30, with 8 bases identical to TRBD1. Germline-derived CDR1 and CDR2 are GTSNPN and SVGIG (reference sequence). The CDR3 extends over 13 amino acids. Losses at the gene ends were 3 bases for V and 6 bases for J; bases not matched to a gene: 6. CDR3 protein: CAWSAQGAHGYTF. The CDR3 DNA is TGTGCCTGGAGCGCTCAGGGGGCCCATGGCTACACCTTC.

This clone is a singleton in its sample. This chain joins TRBV9 and TRBJ2-7; D perhaps matches TRBD1 (7 bases). CDR1 and CDR2 from the germline V gene are SGDLS and YYNGEE. The V gene lost 4 bases and the J gene lost 5 bases, with 19 bases spanning the gap. The CDR3 has 15 residues. For the CDR3, the DNA is TGTGCCAGCAGCCCCTTTCACAGGGGAGGCCACGAGCAGTACTTC. Translating gives CASSPFHRGGHEQYF.

This clone was observed a single time. The genes are TRBV7-9 and TRBJ1-2; 8 nucleotides align to TRBD1. Germline V CDR1 and CDR2: SEHNR, FQNEAQ (reference sequence). J gave up 6 bases and V 5 bases, and 2 bases lay outside the gene matches. This CDR3 spans 12 amino acids. CDR3 in amino acids: CASSPGGNGYTF. The CDR3 region has the DNA TGTGCCAGCAGCCCAGGGGGCAATGGCTACACCTTC.

V and J are TRBV14 and TRBJ2-1, with 10 bases identical to TRBD2. The CDR3 is made up of 18 amino acids. The V gene's germline CDR1 is SGHDN and CDR2 FVKESK. The V and J ends lost 0 bases and 10 bases, in that order; junction bases with no gene match: 15. The CDR3 region is CASSQDLGSGLANTEQFF. CDR3 DNA: TGTGCCAGCAGCCAAGATCTGGGATCGGGACTAGCGAATACGGAGCAGTTCTTC. The entire variable domain, with the rest obtained from reference TRBV14 and TRBJ2-1, is as follows: EAGVTQFPSHSVIEKGQTVTLRCDPISGHDNLYWYRRVMGKEIKFLLHFVKESKQDESGMPNNRFLAERTGGTYSTLKVQPAELEDSGVYFCASSQDLGSGLANTEQFFGPGTRLTVL.

The V and J genes are TRBV9 and TRBJ2-5; weak D call: TRBD2 (5 bases). CDR3 length: 13 residues. Germline CDR1 SGDLS, CDR2 YYNGEE. Trimming cost V 3 bases and J 1 base, with 7 bases left between them. The CDR3 is CASSGLSQETQYF. The CDR3 DNA reads TGTGCCAGCAGCGGACTAAGCCAAGAGACCCAGTACTTC.

The rearrangement links TRBV7-3 to TRBJ2-3; 13 bases map to TRBD2. There are 16 residues in the CDR3. The germline V gene encodes CDR1 SGHTA and CDR2 FQGTGA. V lost 3 bases, J lost 1 base, and 1 base stayed unmatched. The CDR3 loop reads CASSFGLAGGTDTQYF. CDR3 coding DNA: TGTGCCAGCAGCTTCGGACTAGCGGGGGGCACAGATACGCAGTATTTT.

J is TRBJ1-1 and V is TRBV5-1, with D possibly TRBD1 on 6 matching bases. V lost 3 bases to trimming and J lost 4 bases, with 10 bases between them. Per the germline V gene, CDR1 is SGHRS and CDR2 is YFSETQ. The CDR3 contains 13 residues. For the CDR3, the DNA is TGCGCCAGCAGCTCACAGGGTGGCACTGAAGCTTTCTTT. Its protein product is CASSSQGGTEAFF. Full variable domain (remainder filled in from reference TRBV5-1 and TRBJ1-1): KAGVTQTPRYLIKTRGQQVTLSCSPISGHRSVSWYQQTPGQGLQFLFEYFSETQRNKGNFPGRFSGRQFSNSRSEMNVSTLELGDSALYLCASSSQGGTEAFFGQGTRLTVV.

CDR3 residues: CASSPQGTSGNTIYF. For the CDR3, the DNA is TGTGCCAGCAGTCCACAGGGAACCTCTGGAAACACCATATATTTT. V is TRBV7-8 and J is TRBJ1-3; a possible D gene is TRBD1 (6 bases). CDR3 size: 15 residues. Germline loops: CDR1 SGHVS, CDR2 FQNEAQ. Trimming took off 6 bases at V and 0 bases at J, with 12 bases between the two ends. Complete variable domain (other parts from reference TRBV7-8 and TRBJ1-3): GAGVSQSPRYKVAKRGQDVALRCDPISGHVSLFWYQQALGQGPEFLTYFQNEAQLDKSGLPSDRFFAERPEGSVSTLKIQRTQQEDSAVYLCASSPQGTSGNTIYFGEGSWLTVV.

The chain couples TRBV5-1 to TRBJ1-2; D may be TRBD1 (5 bases). V was pared by 0 bases and J by 8 bases, with 8 bases between. CDR3 length equals 12 residues. In germline, CDR1 is SGHRS, CDR2 YFSETQ. DNA of the CDR3: TGCGCCAGCAGCTTGGAGGGGTACGGCTACACCTTC. This translates into CASSLEGYGYTF.